Presented here are 16 T cell receptor beta chains from one specimen sequenced in a study of blood T cell repertoires in COVID-19. Measured with immunoSEQ multiplex PCR; TCRdb has only the in-frame clones, and not every one. In the table there are roughly 43,000 clones, more than 65% of which are singletons. Material for sequencing was peripheral blood. The receptor set was obtained from a woman aged 70 to 79 with acute or convalescent COVID-19.

This chain links TRBV24-1 with TRBJ2-1, with 11 bases aligning to TRBD2. From germline, CDR1 is KGHDR and CDR2 SFDVKD. Losses at the gene ends were 1 base for V and 0 bases for J; bases not matched to a gene: 4. There are 18 residues in the CDR3. CDR3 amino acids: CATSDLGTSGSSYNEQFF. The CDR3 nucleotides are TGTGCCACCAGTGATTTAGGGACTAGCGGTAGCTCCTACAATGAGCAGTTCTTC.

This clone has just one count. The chain has TRBV10-3 and TRBJ2-7, with TRBD2 matching over 7 bases. Germline values: CDR1 ENHRY, CDR2 SYGVKD. CDR3 length: 15 residues. The V and J ends lost 2 bases and 2 bases, in that order; junction bases with no gene match: 6. CDR3 DNA: TGTGCCATCAGTGAGGGCCAAGCGGGGACCTACGAGCAGTACTTC. Its translation is CAISEGQAGTYEQYF.

This clone was seen a single time. V usage is TRBV5-8 and J usage is TRBJ1-4; D perhaps matches TRBD1 (6 bases). The V gene lost 0 bases and the J gene lost 7 bases, with 13 bases spanning the gap. The CDR3 sequence is 15 residues long. Germline V gives CDR1 SGHTS, CDR2 YDEGEE. The CDR3 DNA follows: TGTGCCAGCAGCTTGGATCACAGGGTTAGTGAAAAACTGTTTTTT. Protein product: CASSLDHRVSEKLFF. Complete variable domain (other parts from reference TRBV5-8 and TRBJ1-4): EAGVTQSPTHLIKTRGQQATLRCSPISGHTSVYWYQQALGLGLQFLLWYDEGEERNRGNFPPRFSGRQFPNYSSELNVNALELEDSALYLCASSLDHRVSEKLFFGSGTQLSVL.

J is TRBJ2-7 and V is TRBV2; 9 nucleotides line up with TRBD2. CDR3 length: 16 residues. From germline, CDR1 is SNHLY and CDR2 FYNNEI. The trim removed 4 bases at V and 2 bases at J, leaving 9 bases unmatched. For the CDR3, the DNA is TGTGCCAGCAGTGTCCCTAGCGGGGATAACCCCTACGAGCAGTACTTC. It is translated as CASSVPSGDNPYEQYF.

The chain uses TRBV5-4 and TRBJ2-2; 8 nucleotides align to TRBD2. Germline V gene lookup returns CDR1 SGHNT and CDR2 YYREEE (reference sequence). V gave up 4 bases and J gave up 2 bases; unmatched junction bases: 7. This CDR3 is 16 amino acids long. CDR3 in amino acids: CASSGSGSYNTGELFF. CDR3 bases: TGTGCCAGCAGCGGGAGCGGGAGTTATAACACCGGGGAGCTGTTTTTT.

The V call is TRBV6-4, the J call TRBJ2-5; TRBD2 might be the D (7 bases). The CDR3 totals 13 residues. Trimming left V 4 bases short and J 5 bases short, with 11 bases between. The germline gives CDR1 MRHNA, CDR2 SNTAGT. The chain's CDR3 is CASSAGGLETQYF. CDR3 nucleotide sequence: TGTGCCAGCAGTGCGGGGGGCTTGGAGACCCAGTACTTC.

The gene calls are TRBV5-4 and TRBJ1-6, with TRBD1 matching 8 bases. The CDR3 sequence is 15 residues long. Germline V CDR1 and CDR2: SGHNT, YYREEE (reference sequence). V lost 4 bases, J lost 5 bases, and 5 bases stayed unmatched. The CDR3 region has the DNA TGTGCCAGCAGCGGGGGGACAGGCAATAATTCACCCCTCCACTTT. Its translation is CASSGGTGNNSPLHF.

The chain is built from TRBV28 and TRBJ1-5; tentative D call: TRBD1 (6 bases). V was shortened by 3 bases and J by 3 bases, with 15 bases between the two germline ends. The CDR3 covers 16 residues. Germline assignment: CDR1 MDHEN and CDR2 SYDVKM. The CDR3 region has the DNA TGTGCCAGCAGTTTCCCCTCGACAGGCCACAATCAGCCCCAGCATTTT. Its translation is CASSFPSTGHNQPQHF.

In this sample, this clone turned up a few times. The chain links TRBV5-3 to TRBJ2-4; 15 bases align to TRBD2. TRBV5-3 is placed among ORFs of uncertain function. The CDR3 runs 19 residues. V lost 0 bases and J lost 1; bases outside the gene matches: 5. CDR3 coding DNA: TGTGCCAGAAGCTTGGCGGGGACTAGCGGGAGGTCGGCCAAAAACATTCAGTACTTC. This codes for CARSLAGTSGRSAKNIQYF.

This clone was observed a handful of times. V gene TRBV28 combines with J gene TRBJ2-5, with D perhaps TRBD2 (5 bases). The V end was cut by 6 bases, the J end by 5 bases, with 13 bases between. This CDR3 is 13 amino acids long. Germline loops: CDR1 MDHEN, CDR2 SYDVKM. CDR3 region: CASRKLGGETQYF. The CDR3 nucleotides read TGTGCCAGCAGAAAACTAGGCGGGGAGACCCAGTACTTC.

The chain combines TRBV6-6 with TRBJ2-1; D possibly corresponds to TRBD2 (5 bases). The CDR3 consists of 13 residues. V gave up 10 bases and J gave up 7 bases, with 17 bases separating them. The germline gives CDR1 MNHNY, CDR2 SVGAGI (reference sequence). The CDR3 bases are TGTGCCACAGGTGGCGGAGGAAAGAATGAGCAGTTCTTC. It specifies CATGGGGKNEQFF.

V and J are TRBV18 and TRBJ1-5; tentatively, D is TRBD1 (6 bases). This CDR3 is 15 amino acids long. Deletions cut 3 bases from V and 9 bases from J, with 18 bases between. CDR1 and CDR2 (germline): KGHSH, LQKENI. CDR3 protein: CASSPATRGNGPQHF. CDR3 DNA: TGTGCCAGCTCACCTGCTACGAGGGGGAATGGGCCCCAGCATTTT. Full variable domain (remainder filled in from reference TRBV18 and TRBJ1-5): NAGVMQNPRHLVRRRGQEARLRCSPMKGHSHVYWYRQLPEEGLKFMVYLQKENIIDESGMPKERFSAEFPKEGPSILRIQQVVRGDSAAYFCASSPATRGNGPQHFGDGTRLSIL.

The rearrangement joins TRBV2 to TRBJ1-5; 7 bases align to TRBD1. The germline CDR1 and CDR2 sequences are SNHLY and FYNNEI. There are 14 residues in the CDR3. The V gene end was trimmed by 8 bases and the J gene end by 4 bases; junction bases not matched to a gene: 8. DNA of the CDR3: TGTGCCAGCCTCACCGAACAGGGGAATCAGCCCCAGCATTTT. Protein: CASLTEQGNQPQHF. Supplemented by reference TRBV2 and TRBJ1-5, the full variable domain reads EPEVTQTPSHQVTQMGQEVILRCVPISNHLYFYWYRQILGQKVEFLVSFYNNEISEKSEIFDDQFSVERPDGSNFTLKIRSTKLEDSAMYFCASLTEQGNQPQHFGDGTRLSIL.

This clone was counted a single time. The CDR3, as DNA: TGTGCCAGCAGCTTCCGAAATGCTAATCATGAGCAGTTCTTC. Protein sequence: CASSFRNANHEQFF. This chain joins TRBV5-4 and TRBJ2-1; D ambiguous. Deletions cut 2 bases from V and 8 bases from J, with 14 bases between. Germline-derived CDR1 and CDR2 are SGHNT and YYREEE (reference sequence). This CDR3 comprises 14 residues.

The chain links TRBV6-4 to TRBJ1-1; 10 bases are shared with TRBD1. J gave up 4 bases and V 6 bases, and 8 bases lay outside the gene matches. Germline CDR1 MRHNA, CDR2 SNTAGT. The CDR3 is made up of 15 amino acids. The CDR3 bases are TGTGCCAGCAGAACGACAGGGGGCTCCGGCACTGAAGCTTTCTTT. Amino acid sequence: CASRTTGGSGTEAFF.

The CDR3 region has the DNA TGTGCCAGCAGCTCCCGGGGAAGTGGAAACACCATATATTTT. Encoded protein: CASSSRGSGNTIYF. The chain has TRBV5-4 and TRBJ1-3; unclear D gene. V lost 3 bases to trimming and J lost 3 bases, with 10 bases between them. The CDR3 loop spans 14 amino acids. Germline CDR1 and CDR2: SGHNT and YYREEE (reference sequence).